This TCR beta chain derives from a study of beta chain features in type 1 diabetes. Study results and caveats: For patients, the naive, central memory and Treg TCRB repertoires appeared more alike than for healthy donors.

In regard to this clone: The antigen remains undetermined.

Every isolated RNA sample was fully reverse transcribed, so sequencing captured expressed TCRB transcripts. The assay was immunoSEQ multiplex PCR, and TCRdb's table has in-frame clones only and misses some. The sample lists about 350,000 clones; 15% to 20% were seen once. This CDR3 has 14 amino acids. Germline-derived CDR1 and CDR2 are SQVTM and ANQGSEA. The V end was cut by 7 bases, the J end by 2 bases, with 17 bases between. The TCR comes from a young woman in good health. The genes are TRBV29-1 and TRBJ2-5, with D maybe TRBD2 (5 bases). The material sequenced was naive CD4+ T cells from blood. CDR3 residues: CSGTDGFRQETQYF. The CDR3 region has the DNA TGCAGCGGGACTGACGGATTCCGTCAAGAGACCCAGTACTTC.